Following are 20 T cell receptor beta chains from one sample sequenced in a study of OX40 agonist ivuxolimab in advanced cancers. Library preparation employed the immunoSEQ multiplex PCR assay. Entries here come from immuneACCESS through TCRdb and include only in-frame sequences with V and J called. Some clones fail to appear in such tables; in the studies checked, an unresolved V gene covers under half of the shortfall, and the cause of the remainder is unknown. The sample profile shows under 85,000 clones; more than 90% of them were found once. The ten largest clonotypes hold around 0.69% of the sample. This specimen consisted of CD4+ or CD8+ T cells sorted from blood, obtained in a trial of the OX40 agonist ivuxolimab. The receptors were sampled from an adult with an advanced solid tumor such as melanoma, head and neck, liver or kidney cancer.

CDR3 sequence: CASSLATSEPKLGQFF. CDR3 DNA: TGCGCCAGCAGCTTGGCCACGAGCGAACCGAAACTTGGGCAGTTCTTC. The J gene is TRBJ2-1, the V gene TRBV5-1; D gene unclear. Germline CDR1 and CDR2: SGHRS and YFSETQ. The CDR3 loop spans 16 amino acids. V shed 0 bases and J shed 12 bases, with 22 bases lying between them.

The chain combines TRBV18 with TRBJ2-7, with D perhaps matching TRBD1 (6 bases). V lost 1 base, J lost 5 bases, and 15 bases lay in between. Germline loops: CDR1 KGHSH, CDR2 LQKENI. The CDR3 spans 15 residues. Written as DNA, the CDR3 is TGTGCCAGCTCACCACTGGCAGGGGTGGTTGACGAGCAGTACTTC. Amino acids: CASSPLAGVVDEQYF. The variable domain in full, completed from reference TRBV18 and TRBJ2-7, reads NAGVMQNPRHLVRRRGQEARLRCSPMKGHSHVYWYRQLPEEGLKFMVYLQKENIIDESGMPKERFSAEFPKEGPSILRIQQVVRGDSAAYFCASSPLAGVVDEQYFGPGTRLTVT.

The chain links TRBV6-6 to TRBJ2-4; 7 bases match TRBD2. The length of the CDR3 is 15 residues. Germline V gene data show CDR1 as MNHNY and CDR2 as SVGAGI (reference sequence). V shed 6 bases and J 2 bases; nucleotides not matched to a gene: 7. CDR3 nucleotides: TGTGCCAGCAGCCCCGGACTAGTTTCCAAAAACATTCAGTACTTC. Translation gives CASSPGLVSKNIQYF.

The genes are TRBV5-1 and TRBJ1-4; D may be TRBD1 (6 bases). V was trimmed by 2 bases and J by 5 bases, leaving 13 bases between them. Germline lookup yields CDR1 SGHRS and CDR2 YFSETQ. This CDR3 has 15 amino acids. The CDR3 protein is CASSFLGTGNEKLFF. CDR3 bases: TGCGCCAGCAGCTTTCTGGGTACAGGGAATGAAAAACTGTTTTTT.

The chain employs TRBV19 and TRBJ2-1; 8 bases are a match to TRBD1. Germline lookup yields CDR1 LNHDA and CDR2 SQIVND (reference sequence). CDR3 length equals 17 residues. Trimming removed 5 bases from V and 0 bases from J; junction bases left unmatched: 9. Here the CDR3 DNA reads TGTGCCAGTAGTCCACTCGGACAGGGAGACTCCTACAATGAGCAGTTCTTC. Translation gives CASSPLGQGDSYNEQFF.

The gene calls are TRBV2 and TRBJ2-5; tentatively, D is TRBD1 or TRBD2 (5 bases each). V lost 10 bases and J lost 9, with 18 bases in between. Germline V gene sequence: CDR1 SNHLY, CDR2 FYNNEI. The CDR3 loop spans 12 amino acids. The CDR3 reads CATSTGPQAQYF. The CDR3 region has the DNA TGTGCCACCTCCACGGGGCCCCAGGCCCAGTACTTC. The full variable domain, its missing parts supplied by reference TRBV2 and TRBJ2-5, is EPEVTQTPSHQVTQMGQEVILRCVPISNHLYFYWYRQILGQKVEFLVSFYNNEISEKSEIFDDQFSVERPDGSNFTLKIRSTKLEDSAMYFCATSTGPQAQYFGPGTRLLVL.

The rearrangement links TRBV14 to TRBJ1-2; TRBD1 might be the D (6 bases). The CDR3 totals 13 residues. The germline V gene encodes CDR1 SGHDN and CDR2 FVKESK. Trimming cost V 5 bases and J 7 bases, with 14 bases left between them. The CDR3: CASSKRQGLGYTF. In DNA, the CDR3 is TGTGCCAGCAGCAAGCGGCAGGGGCTTGGCTACACCTTC.

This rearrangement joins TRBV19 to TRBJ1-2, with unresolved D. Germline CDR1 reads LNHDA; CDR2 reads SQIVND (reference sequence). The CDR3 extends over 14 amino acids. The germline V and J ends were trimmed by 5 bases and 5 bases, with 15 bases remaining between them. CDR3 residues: CASSPGHRAYGYTF. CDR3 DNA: TGTGCCAGTAGTCCCGGCCATCGGGCTTATGGCTACACCTTC.

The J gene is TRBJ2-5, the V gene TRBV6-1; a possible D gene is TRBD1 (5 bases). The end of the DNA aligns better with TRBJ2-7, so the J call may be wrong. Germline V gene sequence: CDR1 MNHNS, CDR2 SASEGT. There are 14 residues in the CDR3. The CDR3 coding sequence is TGTGCCAGCAGTTCTAGGGGCGTGGGCTACGAGCAGTACTTC. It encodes CASSSRGVGYEQYF.

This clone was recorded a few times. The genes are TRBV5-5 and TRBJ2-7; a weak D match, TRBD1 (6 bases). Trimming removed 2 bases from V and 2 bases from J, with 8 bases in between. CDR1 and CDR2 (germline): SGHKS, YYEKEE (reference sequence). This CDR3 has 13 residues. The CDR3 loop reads CASSLTGTYEQYF. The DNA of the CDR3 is TGTGCCAGCAGCTTAACAGGGACCTACGAGCAGTACTTC.

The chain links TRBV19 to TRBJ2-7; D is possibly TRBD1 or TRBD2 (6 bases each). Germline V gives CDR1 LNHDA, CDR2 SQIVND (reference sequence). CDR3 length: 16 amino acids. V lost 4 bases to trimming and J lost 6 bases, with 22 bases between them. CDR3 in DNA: TGTGCCAGTAGTAGCGGATCCTGGACGGGGGCGGCCGAGCAGTACTTC. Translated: CASSSGSWTGAAEQYF.

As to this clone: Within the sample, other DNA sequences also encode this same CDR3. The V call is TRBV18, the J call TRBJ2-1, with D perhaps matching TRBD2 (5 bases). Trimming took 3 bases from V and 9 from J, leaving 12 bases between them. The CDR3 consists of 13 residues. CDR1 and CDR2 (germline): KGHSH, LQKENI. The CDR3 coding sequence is TGTGCCAGCTCACCCCTACCAGGAGGTGAGCAGTTCTTC. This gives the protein CASSPLPGGEQFF.

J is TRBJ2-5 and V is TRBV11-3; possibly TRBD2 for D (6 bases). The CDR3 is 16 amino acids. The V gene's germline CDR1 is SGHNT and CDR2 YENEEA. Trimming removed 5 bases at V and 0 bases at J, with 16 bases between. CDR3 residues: CASSNRGSGDQETQYF. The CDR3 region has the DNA TGTGCCAGCAGCAACCGGGGTAGCGGAGACCAAGAGACCCAGTACTTC.

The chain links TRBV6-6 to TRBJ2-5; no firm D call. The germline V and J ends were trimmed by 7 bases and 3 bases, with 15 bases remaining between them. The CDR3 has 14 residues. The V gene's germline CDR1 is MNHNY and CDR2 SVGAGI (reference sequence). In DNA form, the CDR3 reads TGTGCCAGCAAACGTGGAGTGGAAAAAGAGACCCAGTACTTC. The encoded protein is CASKRGVEKETQYF.

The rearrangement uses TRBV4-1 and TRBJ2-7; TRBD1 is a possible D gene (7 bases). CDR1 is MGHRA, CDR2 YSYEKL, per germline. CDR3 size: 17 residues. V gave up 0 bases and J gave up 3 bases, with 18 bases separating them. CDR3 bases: TGCGCCAGCAGCCAAGATCTTAGCCAGGGGGGAATCTACGAGCAGTACTTC. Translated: CASSQDLSQGGIYEQYF.

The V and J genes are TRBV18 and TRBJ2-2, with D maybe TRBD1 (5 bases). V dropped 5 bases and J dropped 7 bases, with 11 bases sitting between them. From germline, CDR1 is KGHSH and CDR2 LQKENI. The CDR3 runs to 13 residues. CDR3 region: CASSGRTNGELFF. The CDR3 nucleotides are TGTGCCAGCTCAGGCAGGACAAACGGGGAGCTGTTTTTT.

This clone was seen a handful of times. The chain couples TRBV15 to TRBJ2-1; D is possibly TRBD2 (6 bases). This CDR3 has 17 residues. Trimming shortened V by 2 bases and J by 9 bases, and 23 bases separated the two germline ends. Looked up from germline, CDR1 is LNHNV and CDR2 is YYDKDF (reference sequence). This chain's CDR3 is CATSRSTSGTRRGEQFF. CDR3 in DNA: TGTGCCACCAGCAGATCGACCTCCGGGACTCGGAGGGGTGAGCAGTTCTTC.

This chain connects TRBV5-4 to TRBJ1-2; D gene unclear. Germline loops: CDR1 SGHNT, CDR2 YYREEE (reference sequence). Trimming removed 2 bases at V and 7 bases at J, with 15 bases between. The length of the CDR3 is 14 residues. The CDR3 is CASSFRETVGGYTF. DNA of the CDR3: TGTGCCAGCAGCTTCCGGGAGACGGTGGGTGGCTACACCTTC.

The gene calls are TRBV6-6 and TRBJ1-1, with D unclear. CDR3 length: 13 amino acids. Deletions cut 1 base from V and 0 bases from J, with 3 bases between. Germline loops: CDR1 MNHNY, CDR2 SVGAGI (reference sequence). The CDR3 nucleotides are TGTGCCAGCAGTTACTATCTGAACACTGAAGCTTTCTTT. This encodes CASSYYLNTEAFF.

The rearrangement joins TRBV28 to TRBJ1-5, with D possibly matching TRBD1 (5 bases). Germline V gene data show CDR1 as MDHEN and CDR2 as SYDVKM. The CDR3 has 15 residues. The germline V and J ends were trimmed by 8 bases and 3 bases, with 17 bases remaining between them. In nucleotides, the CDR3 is TGTGCCAGCGCCGGGGGAGGGTTGGACAATCAGCCCCAGCATTTT. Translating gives CASAGGGLDNQPQHF.